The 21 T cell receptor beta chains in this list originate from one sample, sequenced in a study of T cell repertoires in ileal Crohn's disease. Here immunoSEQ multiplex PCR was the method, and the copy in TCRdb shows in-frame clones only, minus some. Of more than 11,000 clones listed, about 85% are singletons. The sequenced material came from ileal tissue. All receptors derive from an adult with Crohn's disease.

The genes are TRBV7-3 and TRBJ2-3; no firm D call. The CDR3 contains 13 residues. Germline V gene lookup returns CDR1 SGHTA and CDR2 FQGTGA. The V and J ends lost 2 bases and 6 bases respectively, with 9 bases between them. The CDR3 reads CASSLLFSDTQYF. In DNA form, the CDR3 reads TGTGCCAGCAGCTTACTTTTTTCCGATACGCAGTATTTT.

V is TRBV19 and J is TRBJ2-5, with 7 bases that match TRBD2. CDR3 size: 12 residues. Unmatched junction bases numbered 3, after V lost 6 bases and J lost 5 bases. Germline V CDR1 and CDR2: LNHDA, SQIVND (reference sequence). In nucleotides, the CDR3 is TGTGCCAGTAGCCGGGGGGATGAGACCCAGTACTTC. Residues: CASSRGDETQYF.

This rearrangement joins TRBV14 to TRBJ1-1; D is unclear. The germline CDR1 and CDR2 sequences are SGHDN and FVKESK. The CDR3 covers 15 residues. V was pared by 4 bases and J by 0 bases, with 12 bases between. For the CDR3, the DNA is TGTGCCAGCAGCCGACTACAGCACATGAACACTGAAGCTTTCTTT. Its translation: CASSRLQHMNTEAFF.

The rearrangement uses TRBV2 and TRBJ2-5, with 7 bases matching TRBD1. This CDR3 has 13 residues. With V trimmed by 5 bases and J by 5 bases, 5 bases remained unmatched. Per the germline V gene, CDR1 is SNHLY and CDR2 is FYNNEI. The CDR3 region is CASSLRGQETQYF. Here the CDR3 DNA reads TGTGCCAGCAGTTTGAGGGGGCAGGAGACCCAGTACTTC.

The DNA of the CDR3 is TGTGCCATCACCGGAGGACTAGCGGGAGCGGGAGAGCAGTACTTC. Its protein product is CAITGGLAGAGEQYF. The V and J genes are TRBV10-3 and TRBJ2-7, with 13 nucleotides matching TRBD2. After removal of 7 bases from V and 7 bases from J, the junction contained 10 bases not matched to a gene. Germline V gene sequence: CDR1 ENHRY, CDR2 SYGVKD. The CDR3 is 15 residues long.

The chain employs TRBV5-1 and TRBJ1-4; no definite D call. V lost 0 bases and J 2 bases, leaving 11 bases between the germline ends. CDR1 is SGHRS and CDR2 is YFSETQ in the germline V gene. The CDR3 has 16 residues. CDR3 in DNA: TGCGCCAGCAGCTTGGATGGGAGGACGACTAATGAAAAACTGTTTTTT. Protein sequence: CASSLDGRTTNEKLFF.

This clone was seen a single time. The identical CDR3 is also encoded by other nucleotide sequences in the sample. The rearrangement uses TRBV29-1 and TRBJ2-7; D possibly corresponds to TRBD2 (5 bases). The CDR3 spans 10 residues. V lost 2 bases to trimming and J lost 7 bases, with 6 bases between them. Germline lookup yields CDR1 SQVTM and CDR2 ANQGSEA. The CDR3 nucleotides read TGCAGCGTTGAAACGGGAGAGCAGTACTTC. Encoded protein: CSVETGEQYF.

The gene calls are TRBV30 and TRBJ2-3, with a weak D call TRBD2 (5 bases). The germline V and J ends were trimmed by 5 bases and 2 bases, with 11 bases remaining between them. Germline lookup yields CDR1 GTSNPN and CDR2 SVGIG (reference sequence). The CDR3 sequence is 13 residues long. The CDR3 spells CAWVASATDTQYF. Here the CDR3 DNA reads TGTGCCTGGGTAGCGTCTGCCACAGATACGCAGTATTTT.

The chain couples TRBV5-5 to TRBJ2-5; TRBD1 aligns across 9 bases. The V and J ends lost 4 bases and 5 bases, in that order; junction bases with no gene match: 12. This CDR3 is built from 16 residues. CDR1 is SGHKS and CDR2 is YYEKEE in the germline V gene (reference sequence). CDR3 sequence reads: CASSQLPRQGEETQYF. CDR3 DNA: TGTGCCAGCAGCCAACTTCCGCGACAGGGGGAGGAGACCCAGTACTTC.

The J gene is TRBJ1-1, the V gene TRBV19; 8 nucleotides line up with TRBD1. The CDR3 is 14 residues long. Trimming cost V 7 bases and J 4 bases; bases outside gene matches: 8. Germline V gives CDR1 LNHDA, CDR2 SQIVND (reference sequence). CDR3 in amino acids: CASKSQGAITEAFF. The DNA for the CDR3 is TGTGCCAGTAAAAGTCAGGGGGCCATCACTGAAGCTTTCTTT.

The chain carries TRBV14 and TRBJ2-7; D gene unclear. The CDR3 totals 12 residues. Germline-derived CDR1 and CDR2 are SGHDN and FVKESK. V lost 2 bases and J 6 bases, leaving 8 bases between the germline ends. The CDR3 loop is CASSQSVAEQYF. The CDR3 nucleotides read TGTGCCAGCAGCCAAAGCGTCGCCGAGCAGTACTTC.

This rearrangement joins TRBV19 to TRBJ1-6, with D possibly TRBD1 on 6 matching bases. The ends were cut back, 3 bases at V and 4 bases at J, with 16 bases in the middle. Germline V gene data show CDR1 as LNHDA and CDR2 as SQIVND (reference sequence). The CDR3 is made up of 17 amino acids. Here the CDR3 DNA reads TGTGCCAGTAGTATCCAGCAACAGCAGGGGTATAATTCACCCCTCCACTTT. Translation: CASSIQQQQGYNSPLHF.

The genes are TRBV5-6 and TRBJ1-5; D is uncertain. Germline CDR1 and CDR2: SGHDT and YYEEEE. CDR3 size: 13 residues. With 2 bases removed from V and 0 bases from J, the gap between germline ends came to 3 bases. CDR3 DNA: TGTGCCAGCAGCTTCGGTAGCAATCAGCCCCAGCATTTT. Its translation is CASSFGSNQPQHF.

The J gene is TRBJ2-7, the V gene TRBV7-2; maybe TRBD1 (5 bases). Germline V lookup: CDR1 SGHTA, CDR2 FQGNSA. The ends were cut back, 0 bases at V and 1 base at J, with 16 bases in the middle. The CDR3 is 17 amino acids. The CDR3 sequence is CASSLAGPHQISYEQYF. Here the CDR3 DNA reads TGTGCCAGCAGCTTAGCGGGGCCACACCAAATTTCCTACGAGCAGTACTTC.

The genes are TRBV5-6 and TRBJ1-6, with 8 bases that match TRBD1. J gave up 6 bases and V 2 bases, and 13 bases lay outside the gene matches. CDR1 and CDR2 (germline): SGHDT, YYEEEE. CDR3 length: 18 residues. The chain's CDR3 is CASSFSQFGQGGNSPLHF. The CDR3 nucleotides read TGTGCCAGCAGCTTTAGCCAGTTCGGACAGGGTGGTAATTCACCCCTCCACTTT.

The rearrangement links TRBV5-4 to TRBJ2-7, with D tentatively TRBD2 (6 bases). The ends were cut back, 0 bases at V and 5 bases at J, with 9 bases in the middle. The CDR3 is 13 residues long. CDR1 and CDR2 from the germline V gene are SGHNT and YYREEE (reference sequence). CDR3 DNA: TGTGCCAGCAGCTTGGCCGCGGGGAACGAGCAGTACTTC. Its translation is CASSLAAGNEQYF.

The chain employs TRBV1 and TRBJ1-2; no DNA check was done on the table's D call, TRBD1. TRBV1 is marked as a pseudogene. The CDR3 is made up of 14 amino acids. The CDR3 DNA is TGCACCAGCAGCCGCCAGGGGCGCAACTATGGCTACACCTTC. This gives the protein CTSSRQGRNYGYTF.

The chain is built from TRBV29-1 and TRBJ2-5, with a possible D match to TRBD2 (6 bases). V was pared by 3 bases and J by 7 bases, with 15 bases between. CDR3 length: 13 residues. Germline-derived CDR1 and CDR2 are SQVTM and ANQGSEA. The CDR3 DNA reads TGCAGCGTTGAGCGAGCGGGCGCCGGGACCCAGTACTTC. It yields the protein CSVERAGAGTQYF.

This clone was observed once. The CDR3 is CASIWAGGYTF. CDR3 DNA: TGTGCCAGCATCTGGGCGGGAGGCTACACCTTC. V gene TRBV6-5 combines with J gene TRBJ1-2; the D is unclear. Between the trimmed V and J ends, which lost 7 bases and 8 bases, there was a span of 11 bases. Germline CDR1 is MNHEY and CDR2 is SVGAGI. CDR3 length: 11 residues.

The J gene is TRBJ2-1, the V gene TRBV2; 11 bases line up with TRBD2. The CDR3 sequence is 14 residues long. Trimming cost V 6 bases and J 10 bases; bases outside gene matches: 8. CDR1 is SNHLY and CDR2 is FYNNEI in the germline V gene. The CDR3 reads CASRLAGGPGEQFF. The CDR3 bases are TGTGCCAGCAGATTAGCGGGGGGGCCGGGAGAGCAGTTCTTC. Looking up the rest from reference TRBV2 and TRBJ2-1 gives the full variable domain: EPEVTQTPSHQVTQMGQEVILRCVPISNHLYFYWYRQILGQKVEFLVSFYNNEISEKSEIFDDQFSVERPDGSNFTLKIRSTKLEDSAMYFCASRLAGGPGEQFFGPGTRLTVL.

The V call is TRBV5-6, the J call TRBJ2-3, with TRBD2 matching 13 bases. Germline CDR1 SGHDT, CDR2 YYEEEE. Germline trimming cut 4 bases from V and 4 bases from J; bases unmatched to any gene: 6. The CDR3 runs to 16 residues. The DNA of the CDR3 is TGTGCCAGCAGCCTGACTAGCGGGGGGTCCGCAGATACGCAGTATTTT. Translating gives CASSLTSGGSADTQYF.